These T cell receptor beta chains were read from a single sample in a study of blood T cell repertoires in COVID-19. TCRdb keeps only in-frame clones here, not all; method: immunoSEQ multiplex PCR. The table shows approximately 230,000 clones, with roughly nine tenths occurring only once. Sequencing was carried out using peripheral blood. Every receptor here comes from a man between 18 and 29 years old with active or convalescent COVID-19. The CDR3 runs from the conserved cysteine through the conserved F or W. The order of the fields is V gene, clone size, J gene, D gene, CDR3 protein, CDR3 DNA. The D gene is left open where the match is weak. Clone size is stated in some rows and not others, as once, few, many or a class when expanded.

TRBV19	.	TRBJ2-5	TRBD2	CASSGTSGRGQETQYF	TGTGCCAGTAGTGGGACTAGCGGGAGGGGTCAGGAGACCCAGTACTTC
TRBV2	.	TRBJ1-5	.	CASRPIQAYSNQPQHF	TGTGCCAGCAGACCCATCCAAGCTTATAGCAATCAGCCCCAGCATTTT
TRBV7-6	.	TRBJ1-1	.	CASSLGQMNTEAFF	TGTGCCAGCAGCTTAGGACAGATGAACACTGAAGCTTTCTTT
TRBV10-2	.	TRBJ2-3	.	CASSESVNVGRTDTQYF	TGCGCCAGCAGTGAGTCGGTCAACGTGGGGCGCACAGATACGCAGTATTTT
TRBV7-3	.	TRBJ2-5	.	CASSLMGATQETQYF	TGTGCCAGCAGCTTAATGGGGGCAACTCAAGAGACCCAGTACTTC
TRBV7-9	.	TRBJ1-6	.	CASSLGGIGNSPLHF	TGTGCCAGCAGCTTAGGCGGGATCGGGAATTCACCCCTCCACTTT
TRBV28	.	TRBJ1-1	.	CASSLGPGNEAFF	TGTGCCAGCAGTTTAGGTCCGGGGAATGAAGCTTTCTTT
TRBV5-6	.	TRBJ2-7	.	CASSEIGGAAYEQYF	TGTGCCAGCAGTGAAATAGGGGGGGCGGCGTACGAGCAGTACTTC
TRBV5-1	once	TRBJ1-1	.	CASSPKKQGNMNTEAFF	TGCGCCAGCAGCCCCAAGAAACAGGGAAACATGAACACTGAAGCTTTCTTT
TRBV2	.	TRBJ1-5	.	CASNPLPGGGNQPQHF	TGTGCCAGCAATCCCCTCCCGGGGGGCGGCAATCAGCCCCAGCATTTT
TRBV5-1	.	TRBJ2-2	.	CASSLDPVGELFF	TGCGCCAGCAGCTTGGATCCCGTCGGGGAGCTGTTTTTT
TRBV12-3/TRBV12-4	.	TRBJ1-1	.	CASRYQGNAEAFF	TGTGCCAGCAGGTACCAGGGGAACGCTGAAGCTTTCTTT
TRBV27	.	TRBJ2-5	.	CASSLSGGLFQETQYF	TGTGCCAGCAGTTTATCTGGGGGGTTGTTTCAAGAGACCCAGTACTTC
TRBV5-1	few	TRBJ2-2	.	CASSLAGLSGWELFF	TGCGCCAGCAGCTTGGCTGGACTAAGTGGTTGGGAGCTGTTTTTT
TRBV10-3	.	TRBJ2-1	.	CAISEIKRADNEQFF	TGTGCCATCAGTGAGATAAAGAGGGCTGACAATGAGCAGTTCTTC
TRBV7-3	.	TRBJ2-1	TRBD2	CASSLKGVGLAGQFF	TGTGCCAGCAGCTTAAAAGGGGTGGGACTAGCGGGGCAGTTCTTC
TRBV10-1	.	TRBJ2-7	.	CASSEGDTTCYEQYF	TGCGCCAGCAGTGAGGGGGACACTACCTGCTACGAGCAGTACTTC
TRBV15	.	TRBJ1-4	.	CATSRDGRARGEKLFF	TGTGCCACCAGCAGAGATGGGCGGGCTAGAGGTGAAAAACTGTTTTTT
TRBV6-2/TRBV6-3	.	TRBJ2-1	.	CASSYNSGRAFHNEQFF	TGTGCCAGCAGTTACAATTCGGGCAGGGCCTTCCACAATGAGCAGTTCTTC
TRBV4-2	.	TRBJ2-3	TRBD2	CASSQGRGLAGDTQYF	TGTGCCAGCAGCCAAGGACGGGGACTAGCGGGAGATACGCAGTATTTT
TRBV14	.	TRBJ2-1	TRBD2	CASGPLSGSASYNEQFF	TGTGCCAGCGGCCCCCTTAGCGGGTCCGCCTCCTACAATGAGCAGTTCTTC
TRBV3-1/TRBV3-2	.	TRBJ2-2	.	CASSRWRQTGELFF	TGTGCCAGCAGCCGATGGAGGCAAACCGGGGAGCTGTTTTTT
TRBV6-1	.	TRBJ1-5	TRBD1	CASTRTGGNNQPQHF	TGTGCCAGCACCCGCACAGGGGGCAACAATCAGCCCCAGCATTTT
TRBV5-6	once	TRBJ2-1	TRBD2	CASIVAGVNNEQFF	TGTGCCAGCATAGTAGCGGGGGTAAACAATGAGCAGTTCTTC
TRBV5-4	.	TRBJ1-1	.	CASSSPGQSTEAFF	TGTGCCAGCAGCTCGCCGGGACAAAGCACTGAAGCTTTCTTT
TRBV7-9	.	TRBJ1-4	.	CASSFQANEKLFF	TGTGCCAGCAGCTTCCAGGCTAATGAAAAACTGTTTTTT
TRBV5-1	.	TRBJ2-7	TRBD1	CASSLEGQGTEQYF	TGCGCCAGCAGCTTGGAGGGACAGGGGACCGAGCAGTACTTC
TRBV3-1/TRBV3-2	.	TRBJ2-5	.	CASSQARGFKETQYF	TGTGCCAGCAGCCAGGCTCGTGGTTTCAAAGAGACCCAGTACTTC
TRBV29-1	.	TRBJ2-5	TRBD1	CSGGQYTQETQYF	TGCAGCGGGGGACAGTATACCCAAGAGACCCAGTACTTC
TRBV11-1	.	TRBJ2-5	TRBD1	CASSLEGARSETQYF	TGTGCCAGCAGCTTAGAGGGGGCAAGGTCAGAGACCCAGTACTTC
TRBV27	.	TRBJ1-6	TRBD1	CASSLSRQGLKSPLHF	TGTGCCAGCAGTTTATCCCGACAGGGGTTAAAGTCACCCCTCCACTTT
TRBV23-1	few	TRBJ2-7	TRBD1	CASSQATGTGAYEQYF	TGCGCCAGCAGCCAGGCAACCGGGACAGGAGCCTACGAGCAGTACTTC
TRBV13	.	TRBJ2-7	.	CASSPSESYEQYF	TGTGCCAGCAGCCCCTCGGAGTCCTACGAGCAGTACTTC
TRBV2	.	TRBJ1-5	TRBD1	CASNAGGYQPQHF	TGTGCCAGCAATGCAGGGGGTTATCAGCCCCAGCATTTT
TRBV7-8	.	TRBJ2-7	TRBD1	CASSFAAGTAAYEQYF	TGTGCCAGCAGCTTCGCAGCCGGGACAGCTGCATACGAGCAGTACTTC
TRBV28	few	TRBJ2-7	TRBD1	CASSRRTGAPSEQYF	TGTGCCAGCAGCCGAAGGACAGGGGCCCCTTCGGAGCAGTACTTC
TRBV28	.	TRBJ2-7	.	CASSWIQRSYEQYF	TGTGCCAGCAGCTGGATCCAGCGGTCCTACGAGCAGTACTTC
TRBV21-1	once	TRBJ1-5	.	CASSFRTSEDRRGQPQHF	TGTGCCAGCAGCTTCCGGACATCCGAGGACAGAAGGGGGCAGCCCCAGCATTTT
TRBV7-2	few	TRBJ2-1	.	CASSLGLNDNEQFF	TGTGCCAGCAGCTTAGGACTAAATGACAATGAGCAGTTCTTC
TRBV7-3	.	TRBJ1-5	.	CASSTDSSNQPQHF	TGTGCCAGCAGCACCGACAGTAGCAATCAGCCCCAGCATTTT
TRBV3-1/TRBV3-2	.	TRBJ1-2	.	CASSPEMDSLDGYTF	TGTGCCAGCAGCCCTGAGATGGACAGTCTTGATGGCTACACCTTC
TRBV11-2	.	TRBJ2-5	.	CASSPSTGGETQYF	TGTGCCAGCAGCCCATCCACGGGTGGAGAGACCCAGTACTTC
TRBV11-1	.	TRBJ2-3	.	CASSLAGTLIGTDTQYF	TGTGCCAGCAGCTTAGCGGGGACTCTCATCGGTACAGATACGCAGTATTTT
TRBV2	.	TRBJ1-1	.	CASSNWDLEAFF	TGTGCCAGCAGTAATTGGGACTTGGAAGCTTTCTTT
TRBV28	.	TRBJ2-5	TRBD2	CASSQTSGGRETQYF	TGTGCCAGCAGCCAGACTAGCGGGGGCAGGGAGACCCAGTACTTC
TRBV7-2	.	TRBJ2-1	.	CASRTTGSSYNEQFF	TGTGCCAGCAGGACAACAGGGAGCTCCTACAATGAGCAGTTCTTC
TRBV4-2	.	TRBJ1-1	.	CASSPDRPGTEGHTEAFF	TGTGCCAGCAGCCCCGACAGGCCTGGGACCGAGGGGCACACTGAAGCTTTCTTT
TRBV4-1	.	TRBJ2-3	.	CASSQVSPRGDTDTQYF	TGCGCCAGCAGCCAAGTTTCCCCTCGAGGAGACACAGATACGCAGTATTTT
TRBV28	once	TRBJ2-5	TRBD2	CASRARRLAGGSETQYF	TGTGCCAGCCGTGCCCGCAGACTAGCGGGAGGGTCAGAGACCCAGTACTTC
TRBV7-6	few	TRBJ1-3	TRBD1	CASSLTGQGNVGSGNTIYF	TGTGCCAGCAGCCTTACGGGACAGGGGAATGTGGGCTCTGGAAACACCATATATTTT